This entry concerns a single T cell receptor beta chain. The CDR3 is made up of 15 amino acids. Germline V gene lookup returns CDR1 SEHNR and CDR2 FQNEAQ (reference sequence). Germline trimming cut 5 bases from V and 13 bases from J; bases unmatched to any gene: 20. According to the study, genomic DNA was the template for TCR beta VDJ and CDR3 profiling. Each CDR3 protein gets one entry after TCRdb re-called the reads with MiXCR. The data contain hundreds of thousands of distinct CDR3 sequences, about two thirds of them singletons. The data were taken from a study of CD8+CD57+ T cells in acquired aplastic anemia.

Specimen: sorted CD4+, CD8+, or CD8+CD57+ T cells (not recorded which) from PBMCs. The rearrangement links TRBV7-9 to TRBJ2-7, with 7 bases fitting TRBD1. The receptor was derived from a human donor in good health, serving as a control. The CDR3 DNA follows: TGTGCCAGCAGCGTAGGGACAGCCAACTGTGGCTACACCTACTTC. It yields the protein CASSVGTANCGYTYF.